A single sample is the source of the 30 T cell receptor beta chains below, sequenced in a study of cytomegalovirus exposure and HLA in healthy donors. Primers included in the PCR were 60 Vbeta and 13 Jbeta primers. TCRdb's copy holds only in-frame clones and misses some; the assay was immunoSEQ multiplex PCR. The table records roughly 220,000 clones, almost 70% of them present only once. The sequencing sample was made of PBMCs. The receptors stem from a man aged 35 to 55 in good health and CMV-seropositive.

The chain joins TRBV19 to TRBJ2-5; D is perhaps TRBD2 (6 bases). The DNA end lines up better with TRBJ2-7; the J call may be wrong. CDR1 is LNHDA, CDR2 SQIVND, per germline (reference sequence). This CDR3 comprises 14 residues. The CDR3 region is CASSTPGLSYEQYF. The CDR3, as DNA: TGTGCCAGTAGTACGCCGGGACTCTCCTACGAGCAGTACTTC.

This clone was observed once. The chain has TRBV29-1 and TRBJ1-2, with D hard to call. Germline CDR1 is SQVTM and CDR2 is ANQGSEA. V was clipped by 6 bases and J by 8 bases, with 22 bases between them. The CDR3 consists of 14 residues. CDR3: CSVLLSGETGGYTF. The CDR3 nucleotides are TGCAGCGTCCTCCTCTCCGGCGAAACGGGGGGCTACACCTTC.

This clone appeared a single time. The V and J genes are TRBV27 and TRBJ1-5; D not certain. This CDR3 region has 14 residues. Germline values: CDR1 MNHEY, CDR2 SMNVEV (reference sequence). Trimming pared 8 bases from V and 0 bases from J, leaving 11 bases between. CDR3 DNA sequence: TGTGCCAGCGAGGTCGGTTATAGCAATCAGCCCCAGCATTTT. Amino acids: CASEVGYSNQPQHF.

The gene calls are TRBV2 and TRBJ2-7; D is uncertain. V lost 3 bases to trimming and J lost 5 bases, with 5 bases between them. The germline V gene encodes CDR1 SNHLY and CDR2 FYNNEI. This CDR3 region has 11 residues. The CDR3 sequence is CASSDPDEQYF. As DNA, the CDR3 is TGTGCCAGCAGTGACCCCGACGAGCAGTACTTC.

CDR3 in amino acids: CASRRGGSSYEQYF. DNA for the CDR3: TGTGCCAGCAGGAGGGGGGGGAGCTCCTACGAGCAGTACTTC. This rearrangement joins TRBV7-6 to TRBJ2-7; tentatively, D is TRBD2 (7 bases). V dropped 6 bases and J dropped 0 bases, with 12 bases sitting between them. The CDR3 loop spans 14 amino acids. Germline CDR1 reads SGHVS; CDR2 reads FNYEAQ. The variable domain in full, completed from reference TRBV7-6 and TRBJ2-7, reads GAGVSQSPRYKVTKRGQDVALRCDPISGHVSLYWYRQALGQGPEFLTYFNYEAQQDKSGLPNDRFSAERPEGSISTLTIQRTEQRDSAMYRCASRRGGSSYEQYFGPGTRLTVT.

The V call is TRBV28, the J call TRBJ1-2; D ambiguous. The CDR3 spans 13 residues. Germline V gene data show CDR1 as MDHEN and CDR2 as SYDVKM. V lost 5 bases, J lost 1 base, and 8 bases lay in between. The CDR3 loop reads CASSDGFNYGYTF. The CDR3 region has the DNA TGTGCCAGCAGTGACGGGTTTAACTATGGCTACACCTTC.

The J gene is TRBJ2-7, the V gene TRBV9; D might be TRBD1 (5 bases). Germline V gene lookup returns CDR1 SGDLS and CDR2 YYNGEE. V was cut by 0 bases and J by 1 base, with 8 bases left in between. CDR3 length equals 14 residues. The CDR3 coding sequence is TGTGCCAGCAGCGTAGCGGACATTTCCTACGAGCAGTACTTC. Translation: CASSVADISYEQYF.

The chain's CDR3 is CAGSTGAYGYTF. CDR3 nucleotides: TGTGCCGGCTCCACAGGGGCCTATGGCTACACCTTC. V gene TRBV5-4 combines with J gene TRBJ1-2; TRBD1 agrees at 7 bases. With V trimmed by 10 bases and J by 4 bases, 7 bases remained unmatched. The length of the CDR3 is 12 residues. CDR1 and CDR2 (germline): SGHNT, YYREEE (reference sequence).

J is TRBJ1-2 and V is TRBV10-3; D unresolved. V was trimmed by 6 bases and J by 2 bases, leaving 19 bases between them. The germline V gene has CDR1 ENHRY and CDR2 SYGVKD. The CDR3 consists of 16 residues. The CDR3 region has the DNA TGTGCCATCAGAGCCGGGATCCTAAACCAAAACTATGGCTACACCTTC. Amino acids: CAIRAGILNQNYGYTF.

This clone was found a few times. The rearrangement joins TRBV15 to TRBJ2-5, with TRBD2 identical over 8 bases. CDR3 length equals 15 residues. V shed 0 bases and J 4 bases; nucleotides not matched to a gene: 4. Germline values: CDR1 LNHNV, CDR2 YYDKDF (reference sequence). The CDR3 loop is CATSRDGLAGETQYF. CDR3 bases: TGTGCCACCAGCAGAGATGGACTAGCTGGAGAGACCCAGTACTTC.

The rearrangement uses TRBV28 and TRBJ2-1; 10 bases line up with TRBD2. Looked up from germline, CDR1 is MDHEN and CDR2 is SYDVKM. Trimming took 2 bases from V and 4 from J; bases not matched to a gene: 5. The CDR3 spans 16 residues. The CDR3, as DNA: TGTGCCAGCAGTTTAACTAGCGGGGCTCTATACAATGAGCAGTTCTTC. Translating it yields CASSLTSGALYNEQFF.

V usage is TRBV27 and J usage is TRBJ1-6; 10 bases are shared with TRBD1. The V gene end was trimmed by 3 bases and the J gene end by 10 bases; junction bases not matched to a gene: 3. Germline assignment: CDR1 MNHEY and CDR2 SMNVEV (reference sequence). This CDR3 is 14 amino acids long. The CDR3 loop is CASSLDRGKSPLHF. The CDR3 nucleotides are TGTGCCAGCAGTTTGGACAGGGGGAAATCACCCCTCCACTTT.

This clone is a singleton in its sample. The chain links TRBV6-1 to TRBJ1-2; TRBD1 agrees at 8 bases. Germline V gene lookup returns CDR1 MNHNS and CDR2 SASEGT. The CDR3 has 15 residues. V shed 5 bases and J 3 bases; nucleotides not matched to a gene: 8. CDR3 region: CASSIHRGGYYGYTF. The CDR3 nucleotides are TGTGCCAGCAGTATACACAGGGGGGGATACTATGGCTACACCTTC.

CDR3 sequence reads: CASSPLGQIYGYTF. CDR3 DNA: TGTGCCAGCAGCCCCCTGGGACAAATCTATGGCTACACCTTC. The chain links TRBV28 to TRBJ1-2, with D tentatively TRBD1 (6 bases). Germline CDR1 and CDR2: MDHEN and SYDVKM. This CDR3 spans 14 amino acids. V was cut by 6 bases and J by 4 bases, with 15 bases left in between.

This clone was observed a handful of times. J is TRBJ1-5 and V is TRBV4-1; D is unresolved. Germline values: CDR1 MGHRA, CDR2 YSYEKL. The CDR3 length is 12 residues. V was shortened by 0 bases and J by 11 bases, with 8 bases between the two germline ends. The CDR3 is CASSQDHGTQHF. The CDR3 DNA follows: TGCGCCAGCAGCCAAGATCATGGCACCCAGCATTTT.

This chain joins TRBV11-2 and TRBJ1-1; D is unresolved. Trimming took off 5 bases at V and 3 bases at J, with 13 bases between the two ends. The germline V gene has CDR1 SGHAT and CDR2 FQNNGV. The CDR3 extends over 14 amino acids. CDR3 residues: CASSPNRGDTEAFF. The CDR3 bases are TGTGCCAGCAGCCCCAACCGCGGGGACACTGAAGCTTTCTTT.

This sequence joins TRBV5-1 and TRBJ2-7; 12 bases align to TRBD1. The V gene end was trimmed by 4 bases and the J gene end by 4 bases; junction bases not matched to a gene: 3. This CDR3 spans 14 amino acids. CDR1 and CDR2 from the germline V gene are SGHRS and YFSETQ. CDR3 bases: TGCGCCAGCAGCGGGACAGGGGGCTTATACGAGCAGTACTTC. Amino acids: CASSGTGGLYEQYF.

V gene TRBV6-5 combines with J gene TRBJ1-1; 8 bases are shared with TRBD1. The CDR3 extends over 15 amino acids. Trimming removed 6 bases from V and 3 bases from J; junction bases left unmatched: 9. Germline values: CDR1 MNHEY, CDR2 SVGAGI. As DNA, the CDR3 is TGTGCCAGCAGGCCATTTGACAGGGGACACACTGAAGCTTTCTTT. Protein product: CASRPFDRGHTEAFF.

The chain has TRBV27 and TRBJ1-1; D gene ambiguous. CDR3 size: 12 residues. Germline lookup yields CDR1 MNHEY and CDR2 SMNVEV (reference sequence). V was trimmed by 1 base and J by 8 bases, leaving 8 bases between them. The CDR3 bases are TGTGCCAGCAGTTTATTGGGCAGAGAAGCTTTCTTT. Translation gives CASSLLGREAFF.

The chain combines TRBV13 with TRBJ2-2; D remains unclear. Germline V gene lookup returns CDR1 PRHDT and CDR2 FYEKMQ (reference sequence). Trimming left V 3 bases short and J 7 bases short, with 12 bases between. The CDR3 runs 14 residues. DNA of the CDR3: TGTGCCAGCAGCTTCCGACCCGAGGTCGGGGAGCTGTTTTTT. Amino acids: CASSFRPEVGELFF.

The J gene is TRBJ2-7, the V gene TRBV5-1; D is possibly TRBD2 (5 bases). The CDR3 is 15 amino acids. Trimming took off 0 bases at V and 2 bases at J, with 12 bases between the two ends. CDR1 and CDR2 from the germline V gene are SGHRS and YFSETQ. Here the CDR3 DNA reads TGCGCCAGCAGCTTGGAAGGCGGGCCTACCTACGAGCAGTACTTC. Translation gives CASSLEGGPTYEQYF.

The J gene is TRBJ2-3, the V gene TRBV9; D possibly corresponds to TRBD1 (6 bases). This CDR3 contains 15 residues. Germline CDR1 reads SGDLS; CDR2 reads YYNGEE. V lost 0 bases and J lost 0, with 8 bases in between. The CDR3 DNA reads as TGTGCCAGCAGCGTAGGGACAGTTAGCACAGATACGCAGTATTTT. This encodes CASSVGTVSTDTQYF. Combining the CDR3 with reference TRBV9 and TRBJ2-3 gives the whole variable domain DSGVTQTPKHLITATGQRVTLRCSPRSGDLSVYWYQQSLDQGLQFLIQYYNGEERAKGNILERFSAQQFPDLHSELNLSSLELGDSALYFCASSVGTVSTDTQYFGPGTRLTVL.

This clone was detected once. The CDR3: CASSPDGLAGWETQYF. DNA of the CDR3: TGTGCCAGCAGCCCGGACGGACTAGCGGGTTGGGAGACCCAGTACTTC. J is TRBJ2-5 and V is TRBV5-4, with TRBD2 matching over 11 bases. Germline CDR1 reads SGHNT; CDR2 reads YYREEE (reference sequence). J lost 5 bases, V lost 4 bases, and 10 bases had no gene match. There are 16 residues in the CDR3.

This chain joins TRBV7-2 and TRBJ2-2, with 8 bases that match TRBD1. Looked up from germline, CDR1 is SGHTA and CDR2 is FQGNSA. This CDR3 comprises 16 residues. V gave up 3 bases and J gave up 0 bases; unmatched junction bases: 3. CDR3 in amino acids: CASSFQTGANTGELFF. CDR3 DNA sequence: TGTGCCAGCAGCTTCCAGACAGGGGCGAACACCGGGGAGCTGTTTTTT.

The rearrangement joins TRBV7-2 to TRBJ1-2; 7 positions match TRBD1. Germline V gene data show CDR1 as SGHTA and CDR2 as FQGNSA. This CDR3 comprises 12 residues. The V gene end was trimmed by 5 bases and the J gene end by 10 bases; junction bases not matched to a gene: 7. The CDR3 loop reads CASSPTGTVYTF. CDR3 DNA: TGTGCCAGCAGCCCGACCGGGACAGTCTACACCTTC. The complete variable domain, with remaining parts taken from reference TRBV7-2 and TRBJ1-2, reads GAGVSQSPSNKVTEKGKDVELRCDPISGHTALYWYRQSLGQGLEFLIYFQGNSAPDKSGLPSDRFSAERTGGSVSTLTIQRTQQEDSAVYLCASSPTGTVYTFGSGTRLTVV.

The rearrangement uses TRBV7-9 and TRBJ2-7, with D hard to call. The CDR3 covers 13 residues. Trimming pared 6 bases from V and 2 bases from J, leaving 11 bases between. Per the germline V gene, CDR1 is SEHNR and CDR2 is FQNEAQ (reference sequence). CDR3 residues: CASRRLAPYEQYF. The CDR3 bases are TGTGCCAGCAGACGTCTGGCCCCCTACGAGCAGTACTTC.

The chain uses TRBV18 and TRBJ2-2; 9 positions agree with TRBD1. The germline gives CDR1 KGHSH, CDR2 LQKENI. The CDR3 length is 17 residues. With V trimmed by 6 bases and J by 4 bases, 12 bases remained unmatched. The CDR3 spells CASSQESGTGSTGELFF. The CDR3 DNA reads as TGTGCCAGCTCCCAAGAATCCGGGACAGGGAGCACCGGGGAGCTGTTTTTT.

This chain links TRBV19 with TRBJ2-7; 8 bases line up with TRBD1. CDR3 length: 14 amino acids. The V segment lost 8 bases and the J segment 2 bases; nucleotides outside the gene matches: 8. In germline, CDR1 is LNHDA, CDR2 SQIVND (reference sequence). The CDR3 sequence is CASSSGTGAYEQYF. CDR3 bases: TGTGCCAGTTCCTCCGGGACAGGAGCCTACGAGCAGTACTTC.

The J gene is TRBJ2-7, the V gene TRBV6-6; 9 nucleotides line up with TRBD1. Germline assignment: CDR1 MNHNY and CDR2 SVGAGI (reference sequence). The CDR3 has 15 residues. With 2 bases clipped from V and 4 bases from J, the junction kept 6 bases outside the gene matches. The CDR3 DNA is TGTGCCAGCAGTTACCCGACGGGACAGGGTTACGAGCAGTACTTC. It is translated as CASSYPTGQGYEQYF.

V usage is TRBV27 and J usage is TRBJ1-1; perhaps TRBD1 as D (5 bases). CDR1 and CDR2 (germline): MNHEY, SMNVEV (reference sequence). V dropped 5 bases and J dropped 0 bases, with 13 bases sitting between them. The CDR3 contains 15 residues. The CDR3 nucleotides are TGTGCCAGCAGTCTCTGGGCAGGGCTGAACACTGAAGCTTTCTTT. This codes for CASSLWAGLNTEAFF.